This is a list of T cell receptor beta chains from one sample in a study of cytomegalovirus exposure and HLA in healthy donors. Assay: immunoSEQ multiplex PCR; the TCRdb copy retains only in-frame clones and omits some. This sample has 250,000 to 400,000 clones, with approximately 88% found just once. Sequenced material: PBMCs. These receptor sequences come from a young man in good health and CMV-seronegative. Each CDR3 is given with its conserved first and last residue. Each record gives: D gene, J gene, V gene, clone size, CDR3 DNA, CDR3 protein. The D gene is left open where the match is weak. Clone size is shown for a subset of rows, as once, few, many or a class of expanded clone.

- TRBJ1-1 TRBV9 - TGTGCCAGCAGCGTAGTAGATAGGGGGAACACTGAAGCTTTCTTT CASSVVDRGNTEAFF
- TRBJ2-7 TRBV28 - TGTGCCAGCAACTTGGGACTTACCTACGAGCAGTACTTC CASNLGLTYEQYF
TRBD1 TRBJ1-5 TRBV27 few TGTGCCAGCAGTTTACAGGGGGCTCAGCCCCAGCATTTT CASSLQGAQPQHF
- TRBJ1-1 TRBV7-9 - TGTGCCAGCAGCACCTGGCTGACAGATGAAGCTTTCTTT CASSTWLTDEAFF
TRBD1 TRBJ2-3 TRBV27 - TGTGCCAGCAGCTCTCTCGGGACAGGGTTAGATACGCAGTATTTT CASSSLGTGLDTQYF
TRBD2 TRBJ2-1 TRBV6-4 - TGTGCCAGCAGTGAATGGCTAGCGGGGAAAGATACCTACAATGAGCAGTTCTTC CASSEWLAGKDTYNEQFF
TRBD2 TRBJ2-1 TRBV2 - TGTGCCAGCAGCCGGACTAGGGGCGAGCAGTTCTTC CASSRTRGEQFF
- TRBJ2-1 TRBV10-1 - TGCGCCAGCAGTGACCGGACAAGATCGGACAATGAGCAGTTCTTC CASSDRTRSDNEQFF
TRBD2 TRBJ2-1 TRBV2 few TGTGCCAGCAGGACCGGGACTAGCGGGGGGGCCATGGTAGGTGAGCAGTTCTTC CASRTGTSGGAMVGEQFF
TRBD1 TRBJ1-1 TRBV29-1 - TGCAGCGTTGAAGGGGCGGGACAGGGGAGGGACCCCTTTGAAGCTTTCTTT CSVEGAGQGRDPFEAFF
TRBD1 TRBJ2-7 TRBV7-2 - TGTGCCAGCAGCTTATGGGGACAGGGGCCCTACGAGCAGTACTTC CASSLWGQGPYEQYF
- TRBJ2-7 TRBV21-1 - TGTGCCAGCAGCCCCGCGCTAGGGACTGGGTCCCACGAGCAGTACTTC CASSPALGTGSHEQYF
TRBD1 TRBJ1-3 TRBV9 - TGTGCCAGCAGCGCCGGACAGGGGGGGAGCTCTGGAAACACCATATATTTT CASSAGQGGSSGNTIYF
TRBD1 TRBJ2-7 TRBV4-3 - TGCGCCAGCAGCTCGCGACAGGGATACGGCGAGCAGTACTTC CASSSRQGYGEQYF
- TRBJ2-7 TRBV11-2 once TGTGCCAGCAGCTTAGATCAAAGGGGAAGCGAGCAGTACTTC CASSLDQRGSEQYF
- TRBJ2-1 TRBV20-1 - TGCGTCGTCTCGAGGGATGAGCAGTTCTTC CVVSRDEQFF
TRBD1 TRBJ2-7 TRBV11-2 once TGTGCCAGCAACCGGGACAGGGGTTACGAGCAGTACTTC CASNRDRGYEQYF
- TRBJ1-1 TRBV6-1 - TGTGCCAGCAGTGATGGACACGAAGCTTTCTTT CASSDGHEAFF
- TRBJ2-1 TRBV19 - TGTGCCAGTAGTATTTGGTCAGGGAACTACAATGAGCAGTTCTTC CASSIWSGNYNEQFF
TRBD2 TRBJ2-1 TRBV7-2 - TGTGCCAGCAGCTACCGGCTAGCGGGGCCCGATTTGGAGCAGTTCTTC CASSYRLAGPDLEQFF
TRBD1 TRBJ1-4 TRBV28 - TGTGCCAGCAGTTTATGGGCAGGGGGATCCTCAACTAATGAAAAACTGTTTTTT CASSLWAGGSSTNEKLFF
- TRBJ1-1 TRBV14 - TGTGCCAGCAGCCAAGCGGGAGGCAGGAGGAACACTGAAGCTTTCTTT CASSQAGGRRNTEAFF
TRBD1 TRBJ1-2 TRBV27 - TGTGCCAGCAGTAAATCGGGACAGTACTATGGCTACACCTTC CASSKSGQYYGYTF
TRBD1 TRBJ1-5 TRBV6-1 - TGTGCCAGCAGTGTCCCCCGGACAGGACAAATAAGGAGCAATCAGCCCCAGCATTTT CASSVPRTGQIRSNQPQHF
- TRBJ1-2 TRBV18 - TGTGCCAGCTCACCAGGGTGGGTTGAGGTCGATGGCTACACCTTC CASSPGWVEVDGYTF
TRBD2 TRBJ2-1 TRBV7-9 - TGTGCCAGCAGCCCCTCTAGCGGGGGCTCCTACAATGAGCAGTTCTTC CASSPSSGGSYNEQFF
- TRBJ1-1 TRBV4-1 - TGCGCCAGCAGCCAAGATGGCAGAACCTTGAACACTGAAGCTTTCTTT CASSQDGRTLNTEAFF
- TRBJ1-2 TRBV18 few TGTGCCAGCTCACCGGGAGGGGACGATGGCTACACCTTC CASSPGGDDGYTF
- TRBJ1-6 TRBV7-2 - TGTGCCAGCAGCTCCCCGGCGGGGCTGAATTCACCCCTCCACTTT CASSSPAGLNSPLHF
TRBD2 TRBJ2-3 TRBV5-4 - TGTGCCAGCAGCCCTGGGAGGGTGGCAGATACGCAGTATTTT CASSPGRVADTQYF
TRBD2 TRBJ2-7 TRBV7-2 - TGTGCCAGCAGCGAGGGACTAGCGGGGGGGCTCGAGCAGTACTTC CASSEGLAGGLEQYF
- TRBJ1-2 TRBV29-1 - TGCAGCGTTGAGGGGCCCAACATCAACTATGGCTACACCTTC CSVEGPNINYGYTF
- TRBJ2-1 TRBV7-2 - TGTGCCAGCAGCTCCGGGACATTAAACGAGCAGTTCTTC CASSSGTLNEQFF
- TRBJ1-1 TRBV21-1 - TGTGCCAGCAGCAAACGCGCGAGCACTGAAGCTTTCTTT CASSKRASTEAFF
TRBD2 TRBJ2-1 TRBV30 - TGTGCCTGGAGTAGGCGGGGGGGCGCCGCTCACCTGGGGTTCTTC CAWSRRGGAAHLGFF
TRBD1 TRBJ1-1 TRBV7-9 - TGTGCCAGCAGCGGACCGGGACAGTTTGAAGCTTTCTTT CASSGPGQFEAFF
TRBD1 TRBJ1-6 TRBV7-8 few TGTGCCAGCAGCTTAGGCCGAGGGGGCGGAAAGGCTTCTTCACCCCTCCACTTT CASSLGRGGGKASSPLHF
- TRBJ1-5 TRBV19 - TGTGCCAGTAGGACTACAGGCAATCAGCCCCAGCATTTT CASRTTGNQPQHF
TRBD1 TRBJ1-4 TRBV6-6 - TGTGCCAGCACGAGTGGGACAGGGGCTAATGAAAAACTGTTTTTT CASTSGTGANEKLFF
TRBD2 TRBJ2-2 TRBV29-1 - TGCAGCGTTACTAGCGGGGGGGCCAGCGGGGAGCTGTTTTTT CSVTSGGASGELFF
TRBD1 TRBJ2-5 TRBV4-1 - TGCGCCAGCAGCCAGGCTCCCGGGACAGATGCCTCTGAGACCCAGTACTTC CASSQAPGTDASETQYF
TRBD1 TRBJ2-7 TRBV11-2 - TGTGCCAGCAGCTTAGGGGGGACAGGGGGATCCTACGAGCAGTACTTC CASSLGGTGGSYEQYF
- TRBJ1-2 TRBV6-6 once TGTGCCAGCAGTCTCCGGGCCGGGAGGCACTATGGCTACACCTTC CASSLRAGRHYGYTF
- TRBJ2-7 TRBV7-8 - TGTGCCAGCAGCTTAGCCCGGACTCCCCTGAGAGAGCAGTACTTC CASSLARTPLREQYF
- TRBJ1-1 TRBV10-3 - TGTGCCATCAGTGAGTCCAGGGAGGGGGACACTGAAGCTTTCTTT CAISESREGDTEAFF
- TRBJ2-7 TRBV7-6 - TGTGCCAGCAGCTTAGTTGGGTGGAGCTCCTACGAGCAGTACTTC CASSLVGWSSYEQYF
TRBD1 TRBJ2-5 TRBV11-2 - TGTGCCAGCAGCTTTTTGGGGACAGGTGGGGAGACCCAGTACTTC CASSFLGTGGETQYF
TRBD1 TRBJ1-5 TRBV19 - TGTGCCAGTATTTGGACAGGAACGAATCAGCCCCAGCATTTT CASIWTGTNQPQHF
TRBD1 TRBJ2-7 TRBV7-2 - TGTGCCAGCAGCTTACGCGGACAGGGTGTCAACGAGCAGTACTTC CASSLRGQGVNEQYF
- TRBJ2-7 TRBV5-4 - TGTGCCAGCAGCTTGGGGTGGGGCAGCTCCTACGAGCAGTACTTC CASSLGWGSSYEQYF
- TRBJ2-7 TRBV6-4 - TGTGCCAGCAGCCTAGTGGTTAACGAGCAGTACTTC CASSLVVNEQYF
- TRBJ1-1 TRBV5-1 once TGCGCCAGCAGCCGCCCCTCAGGTAAGAGGGTTGACACTGAAGCTTTCTTT CASSRPSGKRVDTEAFF
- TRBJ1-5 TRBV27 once TGTGCCAGCAGTTTTTCGGTCCCGGAGGATCAGCCCCAGCATTTT CASSFSVPEDQPQHF
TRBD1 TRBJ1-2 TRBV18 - TGTGCCAGCTCACCAGGACAGGCTTATGGCTACACCTTC CASSPGQAYGYTF
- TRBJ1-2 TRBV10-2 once TGCGCCAGCAGTGAGGTTCAGGCTGGCTACACCTTC CASSEVQAGYTF
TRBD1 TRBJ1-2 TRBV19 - TGTGCCAGTAGCCATAGAAGGGGCGGGACAGCCTCCAACTGGATATATGGCTACACCTTC CASSHRRGGTASNWIYGYTF
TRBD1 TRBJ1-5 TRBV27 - TGTGCCAGCAGTAGGGACAGCCATAGCAATCAGCCCCAGCATTTT CASSRDSHSNQPQHF